This TCR beta chain was retrieved from a study of cytomegalovirus exposure and HLA in healthy donors. The junction had 13 bases not matched to a gene; V was cut back by 5 bases and J by 8 bases. The CDR3 length is 15 residues. Germline loops: CDR1 SEHNR, CDR2 FQNEAQ (reference sequence). 13 Jbeta primers and 60 Vbeta primers were used for the PCR. Clones were read by immunoSEQ multiplex PCR, and TCRdb kept only the in-frame ones, dropping some. The sample has 200,000 to 250,000 clones, more than 75% seen once. This clonotype originated in a girl aged 2-10 years in good health and CMV-seronegative. The chain has TRBV7-9 and TRBJ1-2, with TRBD1 matching 8 bases. Sequenced sample: PBMCs. Here the CDR3 reads CASSPSPDRGGGYTF. The CDR3 region has the DNA TGTGCCAGCAGCCCCTCCCCCGACAGGGGAGGCGGCTACACCTTC. Supplemented by reference TRBV7-9 and TRBJ1-2, the full variable domain reads DTGVSQNPRHKITKRGQNVTFRCDPISEHNRLYWYRQTLGQGPEFLTYFQNEAQLEKSRLLSDRFSAERPKGSFSTLEIQRTEQGDSAMYLCASSPSPDRGGGYTFGSGTRLTVV.